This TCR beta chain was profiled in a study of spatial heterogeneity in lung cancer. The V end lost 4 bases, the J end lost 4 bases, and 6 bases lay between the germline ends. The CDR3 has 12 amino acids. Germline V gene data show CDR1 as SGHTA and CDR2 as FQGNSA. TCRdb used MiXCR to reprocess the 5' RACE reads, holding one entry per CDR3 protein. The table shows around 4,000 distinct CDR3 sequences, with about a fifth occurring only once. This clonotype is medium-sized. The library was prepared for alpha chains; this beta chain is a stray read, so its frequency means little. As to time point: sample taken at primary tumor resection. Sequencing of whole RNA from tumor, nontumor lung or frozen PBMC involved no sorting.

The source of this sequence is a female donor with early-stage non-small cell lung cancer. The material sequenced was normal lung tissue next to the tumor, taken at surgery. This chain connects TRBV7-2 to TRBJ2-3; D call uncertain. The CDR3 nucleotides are TGTGCCAGCAGCTCCATGGCAGATACGCAGTATTTT. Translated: CASSSMADTQYF.